The present TCR beta chain was sequenced within a study of Ad26.COV2.S vaccination and SARS-CoV-2 variants. Assay: immunoSEQ multiplex PCR; the TCRdb copy retains only in-frame clones and omits some. The table lists nearly 400,000 clones, approximately 90% of them singletons. Trimming removed 4 bases from V and 0 bases from J, with 7 bases in between. CDR3 length equals 15 residues. Germline-derived CDR1 and CDR2 are SNHLY and FYNNEI. Treatment meaning: around 19 received Ad26.COV2.S at low or high dose, single or two shots; about 5 received placebo; per-sample allocation not given. The samples were gathered on day 63 after the first injection of vaccine or placebo. The sample holds a few counts of this clone.

The chain combines TRBV2 with TRBJ2-6; D not resolved. The sequencing used peripheral blood, collected in a trial of Ad26.COV2.S vaccine versus placebo. The sequence was collected from a person between 18 and 59 years old who received the Ad26.COV2.S COVID-19 vaccine or a placebo. CDR3 in DNA: TGTGCCAGCAGTGCGTTAAGCTCTGGGGCCAACGTCCTGACTTTC. Amino acids: CASSALSSGANVLTF. The complete variable domain, with remaining parts taken from reference TRBV2 and TRBJ2-6, reads EPEVTQTPSHQVTQMGQEVILRCVPISNHLYFYWYRQILGQKVEFLVSFYNNEISEKSEIFDDQFSVERPDGSNFTLKIRSTKLEDSAMYFCASSALSSGANVLTFGAGSRLTVL.